Presented here are 23 T cell receptor beta chains from one specimen sequenced in a study of CD4 and CD8 cells across lung adenocarcinoma regions. TCRdb ran MiXCR on the PCR reads and lists one entry per CDR3 protein. The table shows about 5,200 distinct CDR3 sequences, with around 50% occurring only once. The sequenced sample was CD4+ T cells from the margin of a lung tumor. Source of these receptors: a male donor with lung adenocarcinoma. The CD4 and CD8 labels of this study may be unreliable.

This clonotype was seen a few times. The V gene is TRBV30, the J gene TRBJ2-5; D remains ambiguous. V was trimmed by 8 bases and J by 5 bases, leaving 18 bases between them. Germline CDR1 is GTSNPN and CDR2 is SVGIG (reference sequence). This CDR3 spans 13 amino acids. The CDR3 DNA reads TGTGCCGGTAGCCCTATTACCTCCGAGACCCAGTACTTC. Translating it yields CAGSPITSETQYF.

Here the CDR3 reads CASSAERVVGELFF. CDR3 DNA: TGTGCCAGCAGCGCCGAAAGGGTGGTCGGGGAGCTGTTTTTT. The chain uses TRBV6-1 and TRBJ2-2; D remains unclear. The CDR3 runs to 14 residues. With 6 bases removed from V and 7 bases from J, the gap between germline ends came to 15 bases. CDR1 MNHNS and CDR2 SASEGT come from the germline V gene.

With regard to this clonotype: The junction and the germline gene differ at one end; a read error may be behind it. The chain recombines TRBV6-1 with TRBJ2-3, with D tentatively TRBD1 or TRBD2 (5 bases each). This CDR3 is 13 amino acids long. Germline CDR1 is MNHNS and CDR2 is SASEGT. CDR3 coding DNA: TGTGCCAGCAGGACAGAGAACACCGGGGCGCAGTTTTTT. Protein sequence: CASRTENTGAQFF.

The V gene is TRBV10-3, the J gene TRBJ2-3, with 8 bases lining up with TRBD1. CDR3 length: 16 amino acids. J was trimmed by 0 bases and V by 3 bases; bases with no gene match: 5. Germline CDR1 and CDR2: ENHRY and SYGVKD. The CDR3 DNA reads as TGTGCCATCAGTGATTTGACAGGGGCTAGCACAGATACGCAGTATTTT. Its protein product is CAISDLTGASTDTQYF.

The CDR3 DNA reads as TGTGCCAGCAGTGACCTCCTAGCGGGAGGGCAGACCCAGTACTTC. This sequence encodes CASSDLLAGGQTQYF. This chain links TRBV6-1 with TRBJ2-1; 12 bases are shared with TRBD2. Near its end, the DNA agrees better with TRBJ2-5, so the J call may be wrong. Per germline, CDR1 MNHNS and CDR2 SASEGT. CDR3 length equals 15 residues.

The V call is TRBV12-3 or TRBV12-4, the J call TRBJ2-3; no definite D call. V was pared by 1 base and J by 9 bases, with 8 bases between. There are 12 residues in the CDR3. The CDR3 region is CASSLGEETQYF. DNA of the CDR3: TGTGCCAGCAGTTTAGGGGAAGAGACGCAGTATTTT.

The chain couples TRBV6-5 to TRBJ2-1; tentative D call: TRBD2 (5 bases). The assigned J gene may be wrong: the sequence end matches TRBJ2-3 better. CDR1 and CDR2 (germline): MNHEY, SVGAGI. There are 14 residues in the CDR3. The CDR3, as DNA: TGTGCCAGCAGTTTGGACTCCCGGACGGATGAGCAGTATTTT. Its translation is CASSLDSRTDEQYF.

The chain joins TRBV6-1 to TRBJ1-1, with a tentative D call TRBD1 (5 bases). The CDR3 loop spans 15 amino acids. Germline V gives CDR1 MNHNS, CDR2 SASEGT. Trimming left V 7 bases short and J 2 bases short, with 17 bases between. CDR3 sequence (DNA): TGTGCCAGCACGCGGGGGGGGGGATTAAACACTGAAGCTTTCTTT. Translation: CASTRGGGLNTEAFF.

By proportion, this clonotype is medium-sized. The V and J genes are TRBV10-2 and TRBJ1-2; TRBD1 agrees at 7 bases. Unmatched junction bases numbered 6, after V lost 6 bases and J lost 5 bases. Germline-derived CDR1 and CDR2 are WSHSY and SAAADI. The CDR3 is 13 residues long. The CDR3 reads CASRGRGEYGYTF. CDR3 nucleotide sequence: TGCGCCAGCAGGGGCAGGGGGGAGTATGGCTACACCTTC.

On this clonotype itself: Without the conserved terminal phenylalanine or tryptophan, this CDR3 likely stems from a read error. No DNA is shown, since the ends of the CDR3 on it are uncertain; the CDR3 is the one TCRdb lists. This chain uses TRBV16 with TRBJ2-3. Germline-derived CDR1 and CDR2 are KGHSY and FQNENV. Both ends counted, the CDR3 spans 8 residues. CDR3 amino acids: CRDGVSPC.

This clonotype is medium-sized (0.01 to 0.1%). The J gene is TRBJ2-5, the V gene TRBV4-1; no reliable D call. Germline-derived CDR1 and CDR2 are MGHRA and YSYEKL. Trimming pared 1 base from V and 7 bases from J, leaving 13 bases between. The CDR3 totals 14 residues. In nucleotides, the CDR3 is TGCGCCAGCAGCCAAGGCGCTAGATCCGGGACCCAGTACTTC. Protein product: CASSQGARSGTQYF.

A note on this clonotype: One end of the junction is discordant with germline, which a read error may explain. V usage is TRBV10-2 and J usage is TRBJ2-4; possible D gene TRBD1, 5 bases. CDR1 and CDR2 (germline): WSHSY, SAAADI. The CDR3 sequence is 16 residues long. CDR3 amino acids: CASSDGAAPPNDTQYF. CDR3 in DNA: TGCGCCAGCAGTGATGGGGCGGCCCCCCCCAACGACACTCAGTATTTC.

Points on this clonotype: Germline is not matched at one junction end, which may reflect a read error. The chain has TRBV4-2 and TRBJ2-4; D is perhaps TRBD2 (6 bases). This CDR3 spans 16 amino acids. CDR1 and CDR2 (germline): LGHNA, YNFKEQ. The CDR3 reads CVSSHAGPRATNTQYF. The CDR3 DNA sequence: TGTGTCAGCAGCCACGCGGGGCCGAGAGCCACAAATACTCAGTATTTC.

This clonotype ranks as medium-sized (0.01 to 0.1%). This chain links TRBV6-1 with TRBJ2-1; TRBD2 is a possible D gene (5 bases). CDR3 length: 14 residues. V gave up 4 bases and J gave up 0 bases, with 7 bases separating them. Germline CDR1 reads MNHNS; CDR2 reads SASEGT. The CDR3 DNA is TGTGCCAGCAGTGGTACTAGCTCCTACAATGAGCAGTTCTTC. Protein product: CASSGTSSYNEQFF.

This chain joins TRBV12-3 or TRBV12-4 and TRBJ2-3; D is unresolved. Between the trimmed V and J ends, which lost 2 bases and 4 bases, there was a span of 4 bases. There are 12 residues in the CDR3. CDR3 sequence reads: CASSLSSDTQYF. In nucleotides, the CDR3 is TGTGCCAGCAGTTTAAGTTCAGATACGCAGTATTTT.

This chain joins TRBV4-1 and TRBJ2-1; TRBD2 matches at 11 bases. CDR3 length equals 19 residues. Germline CDR1 reads MGHRA; CDR2 reads YSYEKL. V shed 3 bases, J shed 8 bases, and the junction held 18 bases outside the gene matches. The CDR3 here is CASSHPTSGSPRGVDEQFF. The CDR3 DNA reads TGCGCCAGCAGCCACCCAACTAGCGGGAGCCCCCGGGGGGTGGATGAGCAGTTCTTC.

As to this clonotype: The junction shows a germline mismatch at one end, possibly a read error. The CDR3 reads CASSGGPAGGDPDTQYF. DNA for the CDR3: TGTGCCAGCAGTGGGGGCCCCGCGGGCGGAGACCCAGATACGCAGTACTTT. The chain carries TRBV6-1 and TRBJ2-3; D may correspond to TRBD1 or TRBD2 (5 bases each). Germline assignment: CDR1 MNHNS and CDR2 SASEGT. This CDR3 comprises 17 residues.

This clonotype has ten or more counts. The CDR3 DNA reads as TGTGCCAGCAGCGTAGCGGTCGGGGAGACCCAGTACTTC. Amino acids: CASSVAVGETQYF. The rearrangement links TRBV9 to TRBJ2-5; D gene ambiguous. CDR3 length: 13 amino acids. The V end was cut by 0 bases, the J end by 5 bases, with 8 bases between. Germline CDR1 SGDLS, CDR2 YYNGEE. The variable domain in full, completed from reference TRBV9 and TRBJ2-5, reads DSGVTQTPKHLITATGQRVTLRCSPRSGDLSVYWYQQSLDQGLQFLIQYYNGEERAKGNILERFSAQQFPDLHSELNLSSLELGDSALYFCASSVAVGETQYFGPGTRLLVL.

This clonotype is large by share. J is TRBJ2-1 and V is TRBV6-1; 8 bases align to TRBD1. Germline CDR1 and CDR2: MNHNS and SASEGT. The junction had 4 bases not matched to a gene; V was cut back by 8 bases and J by 4 bases. CDR3 length equals 13 residues. The CDR3 here is CASRTGQYNEQFF. The CDR3 bases are TGTGCCAGCCGGACAGGGCAGTACAATGAGCAGTTCTTC.

The chain employs TRBV6-5 and TRBJ2-3; possibly TRBD2 for D (5 bases). This CDR3 region has 18 residues. Trimming removed 2 bases from V and 2 bases from J, with 20 bases in between. CDR1 MNHEY and CDR2 SVGAGI come from the germline V gene. The CDR3 region has the DNA TGTGCCAGCAGTTACGACTACTCACGGCGCGCAAACACAGATACGCAGTATTTT. Translating it yields CASSYDYSRRANTDTQYF.

By share, this clonotype counts as large. The chain uses TRBV6-1 and TRBJ2-1; the D call may be TRBD1 or TRBD2 (5 bases each). V lost 8 bases and J lost 9, with 14 bases in between. Germline CDR1 MNHNS, CDR2 SASEGT. The CDR3 is made up of 12 amino acids. The CDR3 DNA reads as TGTGCCAGCGTGGGACCAGGGTTTGAGCAGTTCTTC. Residues: CASVGPGFEQFF.

In nucleotides, the CDR3 is TGTGCCAGCAGTCCTGGCCGACTAGCTTCTGGGACAAACATTCAGTACTTC. Its translation is CASSPGRLASGTNIQYF. The chain couples TRBV27 to TRBJ2-4; 7 nucleotides match TRBD2. The CDR3 contains 17 residues. Germline values: CDR1 MNHEY, CDR2 SMNVEV (reference sequence). V shed 5 bases, J shed 6 bases, and the junction held 16 bases outside the gene matches.

The chain couples TRBV6-1 to TRBJ2-2; the D gene could be TRBD1 or TRBD2 (5 bases each). This CDR3 has 13 residues. Trimming stripped 7 bases from V and 16 bases from J, with 22 bases between. Germline V gene sequence: CDR1 MNHNS, CDR2 SASEGT. The CDR3 DNA reads TGTGCCAGCATGGACACCAACACCGGGACGCAGTTTTTT. This codes for CASMDTNTGTQFF.